This T cell receptor beta chain came from a study of cytomegalovirus exposure and HLA in healthy donors (dated by TCRdb to the late 2010s). Describing the broader study: An earlier analysis of roughly 500 of the donors reported about 290 Gb of sequence data and roughly 110 million unique TCR beta sequences from 150 million to 200 million T cells. An early release covering about 600 HLA-typed donors comprised around 300 gigabases of sequencing data and around 85 million unique TCR sequences. Using immunosequencing, the study profiled T cell repertoires from fewer than 700 subjects and related those repertoires to cytomegalovirus serostatus. Donor age, sex, ethnicity and CMV serostatus were compiled together with the repertoire data. A later analysis re-examined previously published TCR beta repertoires from about 700 donors and added high-resolution HLA genotyping to investigate patterns of TCR occurrence. In an earlier analysis of 587 of the donors, high-throughput TCR beta sequencing was used to judge whether each TCR beta V gene segment behaved as functional or pseudogenic. Rather than drawing on any new phenotypic data, the later analysis identified candidate immune exposures from TCR beta sequences and the way those sequences occurred across donors. Both class I and class II loci were covered by HLA typing, at four-digit resolution. The study aimed to test whether cataloging public T cell receptors could reveal signatures of past pathogen exposure. Genome-wide SNP genotypes for about 65% of the 666 donors were used in a later genetic analysis, which treated that subset as a discovery cohort. In addition to the first cohort of approximately 650 subjects, a separate validation cohort of over 90 different subjects was used. Because of strong linkage in the cohort, five DR-DQ haplotypes were treated as single units for association and clustering. On average, roughly 240,000 unique TCR beta nucleotide sequences were sequenced per donor among 398 genotyped donors of the cohort, with about 19% of those sequences being non-productive. All discovery cohort repertoires had been generated using a single sequencing platform. Of the roughly 400 genotyped donors, about 84% fell in the genetic ancestry cluster associated with self-reported Caucasian donors. To predict cytomegalovirus infection status, the study brought together high-throughput TCR immunosequencing, statistical association of individual TCRs with disease status, and machine learning. The number of donors typed differed by locus, with 629-630 for A, B, C, DRB1 and DQB1, roughly 520 for DQA1, approximately 580 for DPA1, and under 490 for DPB1. General conclusions and limits of the study: In a later analysis, 16,951 TCR beta sequences were associated with specific HLA alleles at a false discovery rate of 0.05. Most CMV-associated TCR beta chains appeared to be HLA-restricted in a later analysis, and the HLA associations seemed to be driven largely by CMV exposure. The earlier analysis of approximately 540 of the donors excluded around 17 rarely observed V segments, including chromosome 9 orphons, because counts were too low. The only immune exposure information available for the cohort was CMV serostatus. An earlier analysis of around 540 of the donors showed that most TCR beta V segments appeared in productive rearrangements either about 90% or about 30% of the time, which broadly matched IMGT annotations. Compared with the 666-donor mean, donors in an Asian-associated ancestry cluster had fewer N-insertions in productive TCRs, according to a later genetic analysis. A later analysis found that HLA-associated TCR beta chains were more clonally expanded and had lower generation probabilities than equally common non-associated chains. This cohort had only TCR beta chains sequenced, and the lack of alpha or paired-chain data limited which features could be detected. A further reported finding was that TCR beta sequences accurately predicted the HLA-A and HLA-B alleles for most subjects in the first cohort. V-gene and J-gene trimming of TCR beta chains was associated with a missense DCLRE1C variant in a later genetic analysis, and the association was replicated in an independent cohort. When HLA alleles, especially DR and DQ, strongly co-occurred, attributing TCR associations to individual alleles was difficult. Some IMGT-functional V segments, including TRBV6-2 and TRBV6-3, could not be distinguished by the 87-base-pair reads and were therefore excluded. Because HLA typing was unavailable for some donors at each locus, only the typed subset was used in association tests. Sequencing depth was assumed to be roughly uniform across donors in the presence/absence analyses, though that assumption may not hold. A total of 150 to 200 TCR beta chains were listed by the study as associated with cytomegalovirus. According to a later analysis, TCR association rates differed among HLA loci, with DRB1 alleles showing the most associated TCRs and HLA-C alleles showing the fewest. A cluster of highly shared sequence variants was judged likely to represent a technical artifact of the sequencing pipeline. Cytomegalovirus status was reported to be diagnosed by the classifier with high specificity and sensitivity in both the original and validation cohorts. Most TCR sequences were seen in very few donors, while some public TCRs were found in many individuals. In vitro tests confirmed that three of the cytomegalovirus-associated TCR beta chains recognize cytomegalovirus antigens. Linkage disequilibrium might explain the correlated functional status among segregating V segments, but an unknown experimental factor could not be ruled out. According to the authors, the approach could potentially be generalized to other disease states and immunological phenotypes. Several of the top co-occurrence clusters appeared to be linked to parvovirus B19, influenza, CMV and Epstein-Barr virus, according to a later analysis.

Between the V and J ends, shortened by 5 bases and 3 bases respectively, the junction contains 11 bases. The CDR3 goes from the cysteine to the phenylalanine over 13 residues. This entry keeps only the CDR3 DNA: 39 bases, framed from base 1. CDR1 MNHEY and CDR2 SMNVEV were looked up in the germline V gene (reference sequence). Concerning this clone itself: The antigen it binds to is not known. No base qualities exist here, and no much larger clone lies one base off it.

The cohort consisted of 600 to 700 healthy bone marrow donors. At the time of sampling, every cohort member was nominally healthy, though immune exposures that went unrecorded were likely present. The donor tested CMV seropositive and was one of the 289 seropositive cohort members. A peripheral blood sample was provided by each donor, and peripheral blood mononuclear cells were used for TCR beta sequencing. The Qiagen DNeasy Blood Extraction Kit was used to extract genomic DNA from the blood cell samples. Library construction relied on the immunoSEQ multiplex PCR assay. For the multiplex PCR, a mixture combining 60 forward primers for TCR Vbeta segments and 13 reverse primers for TCR Jbeta segments was used. A multiplex PCR assay on genomic DNA amplified the CDR3 region of rearranged TCR beta genes. The Illumina HiSeq System was used to sequence the amplified TCR beta libraries as 87-base-pair reads. For the original study's pipeline: In a later analysis, about 80 million unique TCR beta chains were counted across the approximately 640 repertoires, and roughly 11 million of these chains were shared by at least two donors. A nearest-neighbor algorithm error-corrected the raw reads and collapsed the reads into unique sequences, merging closely related sequences to remove PCR and sequencing errors. CDR3 sequences were aligned to IMGT reference sequences to assign V, D and J gene segments. For a sequence to be retained, a match of at least six nucleotides to both a V gene segment and a J gene segment was required. Rearrangements were classified as productive when the CDR3 lacked stop codons and remained in frame with V and J, and all other rearrangements were classified as non-productive. Following IMGT convention, CDR3 was defined as the stretch from the second conserved V-encoded cysteine to the conserved J-encoded phenylalanine. Sequences without an unambiguous match to a single V gene segment were excluded from the earlier analysis of 450 to 750 of the donors. In an earlier analysis of a few hundred of the donors, a V segment was called functional when productive rearrangements were above 56.7%, and segregating when the standard deviation between donors exceeded 5%. A statistical classification framework was built for diagnosing cytomegalovirus status from the catalog of TCR beta chain sequences. V and J gene assignment, in a later analysis, came from comparing TCR nucleotide sequences with IMGT/GENE-DB human TR gene sequences. Using the TCRdist pipeline, a later analysis assigned CDR3 sequences along with most-parsimonious VDJ recombination scenarios. A later analysis defined each TCR beta chain by its CDR3 amino acid sequence plus V-gene family, and excluded reads lacking a unique V-gene family. In a later analysis, nearly 600 highly shared, low-generation-probability nucleotide sequences were removed to address suspected cross-contamination and a sequencing artifact. For each public chain, a later analysis derived a clonal expansion index from normalized ranks of inferred template counts within each repertoire. In a later analysis, generation probabilities were computed using a VDJ recombination model fitted to out-of-frame rearrangements, and the results were checked against IGoR. In a later analysis, hypergeometric tests were used to score TCR-TCR, TCR-HLA and TCR-CMV co-occurrence, with a repertoire-size bias correction applied to TCR pairs. False discovery rates were estimated in a later analysis by permuting HLA or CMV assignments 20 times. In a later analysis, co-occurring TCRs were grouped using DBSCAN, and TCRdist sequence similarity was added for clustering within HLA-allele-positive subsets. Repertoires with fewer than 30,000 or more than 120,000 public chains were left out of co-occurrence clustering, as were five repertoires with anomalous nucleotide sharing. TCRdb retrieved this table from immuneACCESS and kept in-frame rearrangements only. Not all clones are present; in checked studies, unresolved V genes account for under half, and no reason is known for the remainder. V and J calls and clone size come straight from that table; D and trimming were deduced from the DNA. The sample has fewer than 200,000 clones on record, 73% of them singletons. In total, the top ten clones hold approximately 5.1% of the sample.

The sequence derives from a young woman in good health and CMV-seropositive. The receptor chain draws on TRBV27 and TRBJ2-7, with a weak D call of TRBD2 (6 bases match). The sample taken for sequencing was PBMCs. The CDR3 protein: CASSRGLLYEQYF. The bases are TGTGCCAGCAGTCGGGGACTCCTCTACGAGCAGTACTTC.